The 18 T cell receptor beta chains presented below share a single source sample, sequenced in a study of Graves' ophthalmopathy and Graves' hyperthyroidism. RNA transcripts served as template for amplifying TCR beta CDR3 sequences. The first-round RT-PCR employed HTBI primers together with the Qiagen OneStep RT-PCR kit. A multiplex PCR was then performed as the second round. TCRdb itself ran the multiplex PCR reads through MiXCR, one entry per CDR3 protein. The sample comprises 300,000 to 400,000 distinct CDR3 sequences, approximately 18% of which are singletons, and 2.4% rests with the top ten. The specimen was peripheral blood. The receptor set was obtained from an adult woman with stable Graves' hyperthyroidism.

The gene calls are TRBV20-1 and TRBJ2-7; 9 bases align to TRBD2. CDR3 length: 18 amino acids. J lost 0 bases, V lost 6 bases, and 18 bases had no gene match. The germline CDR1 and CDR2 sequences are DFQATT and SNEGSKA (reference sequence). The chain's CDR3 is CSASPWGSGGLTSYEQYF. CDR3 sequence (DNA): TGCAGTGCCAGCCCCTGGGGTAGCGGGGGCCTTACCTCCTACGAGCAGTACTTC.

This clonotype was seen many times. The genes are TRBV12-3 or TRBV12-4 and TRBJ2-7, with TRBD1 identical over 8 bases. The V and J ends lost 6 bases and 3 bases, in that order; junction bases with no gene match: 7. The CDR3 covers 14 residues. For the CDR3, the DNA is TGTGCCAGCAGCCCGACAGGGGCCCACTACGAGCAGTACTTC. It codes for CASSPTGAHYEQYF.

This clonotype was detected only a few times. J is TRBJ2-4 and V is TRBV28; TRBD2 matches at 8 bases. The V and J ends lost 6 bases and 2 bases, in that order; junction bases with no gene match: 9. The germline CDR1 and CDR2 sequences are MDHEN and SYDVKM. The CDR3 has 16 residues. The CDR3 protein is CASSRAGAGTKNIQYF. CDR3 in DNA: TGTGCCAGCAGCCGAGCGGGAGCGGGGACCAAAAACATTCAGTACTTC.

This clonotype was counted ten times or more. The rearrangement joins TRBV12-3 or TRBV12-4 to TRBJ2-5, with D unclear. V gave up 3 bases and J gave up 4 bases, with 6 bases separating them. CDR3 length: 12 amino acids. CDR3 loop: CASSFDGETQYF. CDR3 DNA: TGTGCCAGCAGTTTTGACGGAGAGACCCAGTACTTC.

The table lists this clonotype with a few counts. This chain links TRBV12-3 or TRBV12-4 with TRBJ2-7, with TRBD1 identical over 9 bases. This CDR3 has 15 amino acids. The junction had 6 bases not matched to a gene; V was cut back by 5 bases and J by 1 base. For the CDR3, the DNA is TGTGCCAGCAGTCCCGGACAGGGGCAATCCTACGAGCAGTACTTC. This codes for CASSPGQGQSYEQYF.

The table lists this clonotype with many counts. The rearrangement uses TRBV5-4 and TRBJ2-7; D is unclear. In germline, CDR1 is SGHNT, CDR2 YYREEE (reference sequence). Trimming removed 0 bases from V and 0 bases from J, with 10 bases in between. The CDR3 is made up of 15 amino acids. The CDR3 is CASSLGHSSSYEQYF. Written as DNA, the CDR3 is TGTGCCAGCAGCTTGGGACATTCGAGCTCCTACGAGCAGTACTTC.

The V call is TRBV5-4, the J call TRBJ2-2; 9 nucleotides match TRBD1. The CDR3 has 19 amino acids. Looked up from germline, CDR1 is SGHNT and CDR2 is YYREEE (reference sequence). V was pared by 3 bases and J by 0 bases, with 12 bases of the junction left unmatched. The DNA of the CDR3 is TGTGCCAGCAGCTCAGGACAGGGGTGGGGTGACGCGAACACCGGGGAGCTGTTTTTT. Amino acid sequence: CASSSGQGWGDANTGELFF.

This clonotype has at least ten counts. This chain joins TRBV28 and TRBJ2-1; 10 nucleotides align to TRBD2. The V gene's germline CDR1 is MDHEN and CDR2 SYDVKM. The CDR3 is 15 amino acids. The ends lost 4 bases at V and 6 bases at J; junction bases unmatched: 6. CDR3 nucleotides: TGTGCCAGCAGTTCAGCGGGAGGGCCGGGCAATGAGCAGTTCTTC. It translates to CASSSAGGPGNEQFF.

The chain couples TRBV7-8 to TRBJ1-1; 8 bases map to TRBD1. The CDR3 consists of 15 residues. Per the germline V gene, CDR1 is SGHVS and CDR2 is FQNEAQ. Trimming took 5 bases from V and 4 from J; bases not matched to a gene: 9. CDR3 protein: CASSPQGAQGTEAFF. The CDR3 bases are TGTGCCAGCAGCCCGCAGGGGGCGCAGGGCACTGAAGCTTTCTTT.

This clonotype was found many times. The chain couples TRBV7-9 to TRBJ2-7; D might be TRBD2 (6 bases). Germline assignment: CDR1 SEHNR and CDR2 FQNEAQ (reference sequence). The CDR3 is 15 residues long. Trimming removed 5 bases at V and 3 bases at J, with 17 bases between. The CDR3 nucleotides read TGTGCCAGCAGCGATCCCCTAGCGAGGGGCTACGAGCAGTACTTC. As protein: CASSDPLARGYEQYF.

This clonotype was detected only a few times. This chain uses TRBV28 with TRBJ2-7, with no clear D. V shed 1 base and J shed 5 bases, with 6 bases lying between them. The length of the CDR3 is 12 residues. The germline CDR1 and CDR2 sequences are MDHEN and SYDVKM. Here the CDR3 reads CASSLSLNEQYF. Written as DNA, the CDR3 is TGTGCCAGCAGTTTATCCTTAAACGAGCAGTACTTC.

This clonotype was counted ten times or more. This rearrangement joins TRBV12-3 or TRBV12-4 to TRBJ2-7; D gene unclear. V lost 1 base, J lost 4 bases, and 14 bases lay in between. This CDR3 has 15 amino acids. Here the CDR3 DNA reads TGTGCCAGCAGTTTAGGTACAGCCGGACCATACGAGCAGTACTTC. Translating gives CASSLGTAGPYEQYF.

This clonotype was found a few times. This rearrangement joins TRBV6-5 to TRBJ2-1; TRBD2 aligns across 8 bases. The junction had 8 bases not matched to a gene; V was cut back by 1 base and J by 6 bases. Germline loops: CDR1 MNHEY, CDR2 SVGAGI. The CDR3 has 16 residues. CDR3 in amino acids: CASSYYGTSMGNEQFF. Here the CDR3 DNA reads TGTGCCAGCAGTTACTACGGGACTAGTATGGGCAATGAGCAGTTCTTC.

The CDR3 DNA is TGTGCCAGTAGTATAAGAGGCGGGGAGCTGTTTTTT. Residues: CASSIRGGELFF. The chain carries TRBV19 and TRBJ2-2; no firm D call. The CDR3 loop spans 12 amino acids. CDR1 is LNHDA and CDR2 is SQIVND in the germline V gene (reference sequence). The V gene lost 2 bases and the J gene lost 7 bases, with 5 bases spanning the gap.

This clonotype was detected only a few times. The chain uses TRBV19 and TRBJ2-2; D gene unclear. The germline gives CDR1 LNHDA, CDR2 SQIVND (reference sequence). The CDR3 consists of 15 residues. Trimming took off 6 bases at V and 2 bases at J, with 13 bases between the two ends. The CDR3 loop is CASSNGFTNTGELFF. CDR3 bases: TGTGCCAGTAGCAATGGTTTCACAAACACCGGGGAGCTGTTTTTT.

The chain employs TRBV6-2 or TRBV6-3 and TRBJ2-5; the D gene is possibly TRBD2 (5 bases). Germline V gene lookup returns CDR1 MNHEY and CDR2 SVGEGT. The CDR3 runs to 13 residues. V was cut by 10 bases and J by 1 base, with 13 bases left in between. This chain's CDR3 is CAIQKDFQETQYF. Here the CDR3 DNA reads TGTGCCATTCAGAAGGACTTCCAAGAGACCCAGTACTTC.

This clonotype was seen repeatedly, ten times or more. The V call is TRBV20-1, the J call TRBJ1-2; maybe TRBD1 (6 bases). The CDR3 spans 14 residues. CDR1 and CDR2 (germline): DFQATT, SNEGSKA (reference sequence). V gave up 2 bases and J gave up 3 bases, with 13 bases separating them. The CDR3 region has the DNA TGCAGTGCTAGAACCGGACAGAGGGACTATGGCTACACCTTC. It is translated as CSARTGQRDYGYTF.

This clonotype was detected many times. This CDR3 reads CASSLRLAGVSGELFF. CDR3 sequence (DNA): TGTGCCAGCAGCCTCCGACTAGCGGGAGTGTCCGGGGAGCTGTTTTTT. The chain uses TRBV7-2 and TRBJ2-2; 12 bases match TRBD2. The CDR3 spans 16 residues. The trim removed 5 bases at V and 6 bases at J, leaving 7 bases unmatched. CDR1 is SGHTA and CDR2 is FQGNSA in the germline V gene.